These 22 T cell receptor beta chains came from one sample sequenced in a study of cytomegalovirus exposure and HLA in healthy donors (dated by TCRdb to about 2017). The method behind the library was the immunoSEQ multiplex PCR assay. The multiplex PCR relied on a mix of 60 forward primers for TCR Vbeta segments and 13 reverse primers for TCR Jbeta segments. TCRdb provides this immuneACCESS table in a form limited to in-frame rearrangements. Some clones are lacking; in checked studies, under half of them reflect an unresolved V gene, and why the rest are absent is not known. The sample profile shows over 130,000 clones; around 65% of them were found once. Roughly 1.8% of the sample is taken by the ten largest. The sequencing sample was made of PBMCs. The receptors were sampled from a male donor in good health and CMV-seronegative.

The chain has TRBV5-1 and TRBJ1-2; 9 bases are a match to TRBD1. The V segment lost 4 bases and the J segment 4 bases; nucleotides outside the gene matches: 5. CDR1 and CDR2 (germline): SGHRS, YFSETQ. The CDR3 is 14 amino acids. The CDR3: CASSGGTGSYGYTF. CDR3 nucleotide sequence: TGCGCCAGCAGCGGGGGGACAGGGAGCTATGGCTACACCTTC.

The CDR3 DNA reads as TGTGCCAGCTCACTTCAAACCCGGACCGGGACTAGCGGCACAGATACGCAGTATTTT. This encodes CASSLQTRTGTSGTDTQYF. This chain links TRBV18 with TRBJ2-3; 10 bases are a match to TRBD2. Germline V gene sequence: CDR1 KGHSH, CDR2 LQKENI. The CDR3 sequence is 19 residues long. V lost 4 bases, J lost 1 base, and 14 bases stayed unmatched.

This clone showed up many times. The V and J genes are TRBV5-4 and TRBJ1-4, with D perhaps matching TRBD1 (5 bases). CDR1 is SGHNT and CDR2 is YYREEE in the germline V gene (reference sequence). CDR3 size: 15 residues. Trimming removed 0 bases from V and 6 bases from J, with 12 bases in between. CDR3 in amino acids: CASSLGPGHHEKLFF. CDR3 bases: TGTGCCAGCAGCTTGGGGCCAGGGCATCATGAAAAACTGTTTTTT.

This clone was picked up a small number of times. V is TRBV6-5 and J is TRBJ1-2; D remains unclear. CDR1 is MNHEY, CDR2 SVGAGI, per germline. Trimming stripped 2 bases from V and 6 bases from J, with 10 bases between. CDR3 length: 13 residues. The CDR3, as DNA: TGTGCCAGCAGTTACGGTAATAGTGATGGCTACACCTTC. Its translation is CASSYGNSDGYTF.

V is TRBV29-1 and J is TRBJ2-1; TRBD2 matches at 7 bases. Germline CDR1 is SQVTM and CDR2 is ANQGSEA. V lost 7 bases to trimming and J lost 7 bases; unmatched junction nucleotides: 22. The CDR3 loop spans 17 amino acids. CDR3 in DNA: TGCAGCGCCTACGGGACTATGCTGCTTCATATCCCTAATGAGCAGTTCTTC. It codes for CSAYGTMLLHIPNEQFF.

The J gene is TRBJ1-1, the V gene TRBV6-1, with a possible D match to TRBD1 (6 bases). The CDR3 length is 16 residues. Germline CDR1 reads MNHNS; CDR2 reads SASEGT. Trimming cost V 4 bases and J 3 bases, with 18 bases left between them. Written as DNA, the CDR3 is TGTGCCAGCAGTGGGACAGCGGGGGGCTTGGACACTGAAGCTTTCTTT. It is translated as CASSGTAGGLDTEAFF.

This clone was observed a handful of times. The gene calls are TRBV5-1 and TRBJ2-5; 7 nucleotides align to TRBD1. Per germline, CDR1 SGHRS and CDR2 YFSETQ. Trimming removed 4 bases from V and 3 bases from J; junction bases left unmatched: 6. This CDR3 contains 14 residues. For the CDR3, the DNA is TGCGCCAGCAGCCCCCGGGACAGAGAAGAGACCCAGTACTTC. This codes for CASSPRDREETQYF.

The sample holds a few counts of this clone. V and J are TRBV5-1 and TRBJ2-3, with a weak D call TRBD2 (6 bases). Germline V lookup: CDR1 SGHRS, CDR2 YFSETQ. This CDR3 spans 16 amino acids. The V end lost 4 bases, the J end lost 1 base, and 16 bases lay between the germline ends. This CDR3 reads CASSQGLSQGTDTQYF. The DNA for the CDR3 is TGCGCCAGCAGCCAGGGACTCTCGCAGGGCACAGATACGCAGTATTTT. Looking up the rest from reference TRBV5-1 and TRBJ2-3 gives the full variable domain: KAGVTQTPRYLIKTRGQQVTLSCSPISGHRSVSWYQQTPGQGLQFLFEYFSETQRNKGNFPGRFSGRQFSNSRSEMNVSTLELGDSALYLCASSQGLSQGTDTQYFGPGTRLTVL.

This chain joins TRBV5-1 and TRBJ1-4; a possible D gene is TRBD1 (5 bases). The CDR3 is 16 residues long. V was trimmed by 4 bases and J by 8 bases, leaving 21 bases between them. Germline loops: CDR1 SGHRS, CDR2 YFSETQ. CDR3 sequence: CASSLRQGFDREKLFF. The DNA for the CDR3 is TGCGCCAGCAGCCTTAGGCAGGGTTTCGATCGAGAAAAACTGTTTTTT. Drawing the rest from reference TRBV5-1 and TRBJ1-4, the complete variable domain is KAGVTQTPRYLIKTRGQQVTLSCSPISGHRSVSWYQQTPGQGLQFLFEYFSETQRNKGNFPGRFSGRQFSNSRSEMNVSTLELGDSALYLCASSLRQGFDREKLFFGSGTQLSVL.

The chain is built from TRBV19 and TRBJ2-7, with a weak D call TRBD1 (6 bases). The germline gives CDR1 LNHDA, CDR2 SQIVND (reference sequence). This CDR3 has 14 residues. V was cut by 6 bases and J by 6 bases, with 18 bases left in between. For the CDR3, the DNA is TGTGCCAGTAGAACGACCGGGACAACCGGCGAGCAGTACTTC. Amino acid sequence: CASRTTGTTGEQYF.

The rearrangement links TRBV19 to TRBJ2-2, with 7 positions matching TRBD2. In germline, CDR1 is LNHDA, CDR2 SQIVND (reference sequence). Germline trimming cut 7 bases from V and 1 base from J; bases unmatched to any gene: 9. This CDR3 is built from 16 residues. CDR3 residues: CASTVVGGVNTGELFF. DNA of the CDR3: TGTGCCAGTACGGTAGTGGGGGGGGTGAACACCGGGGAGCTGTTTTTT.

J is TRBJ1-6 and V is TRBV2; no clear D gene. V was clipped by 6 bases and J by 0 bases, with 12 bases between them. The CDR3 is 16 residues long. Germline CDR1 SNHLY, CDR2 FYNNEI. The CDR3 is CASRPYASSYNSPLHF. Written as DNA, the CDR3 is TGTGCCAGCAGACCCTACGCTAGCTCCTATAATTCACCCCTCCACTTT.

This rearrangement joins TRBV5-5 to TRBJ1-6, with 7 bases matching TRBD1. Germline loops: CDR1 SGHKS, CDR2 YYEKEE (reference sequence). The CDR3 length is 15 residues. V gave up 2 bases and J gave up 7 bases; unmatched junction bases: 6. The CDR3 reads CASSFDRVGNSPLHF. CDR3 nucleotides: TGTGCCAGCAGCTTTGACAGGGTAGGGAATTCACCCCTCCACTTT.

V is TRBV5-1 and J is TRBJ1-2; 8 bases line up with TRBD1. Germline V CDR1 and CDR2: SGHRS, YFSETQ. V shed 4 bases and J 0 bases; nucleotides not matched to a gene: 8. The CDR3 is 16 residues long. The DNA for the CDR3 is TGCGCCAGCAGCCCGGGACAGGCCCGCCCTAACTATGGCTACACCTTC. Translating gives CASSPGQARPNYGYTF.

J is TRBJ1-2 and V is TRBV18, with 7 positions matching TRBD1. CDR3 length: 14 amino acids. From germline, CDR1 is KGHSH and CDR2 LQKENI. V was pared by 0 bases and J by 8 bases, with 6 bases of the junction left unmatched. CDR3 in amino acids: CASSPPGQAGGYTF. The DNA of the CDR3 is TGTGCCAGCTCACCACCCGGACAGGCCGGGGGCTACACCTTC.

The chain links TRBV19 to TRBJ1-2; 8 nucleotides match TRBD1. J lost 4 bases, V lost 5 bases, and 6 bases had no gene match. The germline V gene has CDR1 LNHDA and CDR2 SQIVND (reference sequence). CDR3 length: 14 residues. The CDR3 DNA reads TGTGCCAGTAGTGTTGGGACAGGACGCTATGGCTACACCTTC. It translates to CASSVGTGRYGYTF. Full variable domain (outside the CDR3, taken from reference TRBV19 and TRBJ1-2): DGGITQSPKYLFRKEGQNVTLSCEQNLNHDAMYWYRQDPGQGLRLIYYSQIVNDFQKGDIAEGYSVSREKKESFPLTVTSAQKNPTAFYLCASSVGTGRYGYTFGSGTRLTVV.

The CDR3 coding sequence is TGTGCCAGCAGCAGGCGACTAGCCGGGGAGGCAGATACGCAGTATTTT. This codes for CASSRRLAGEADTQYF. This chain joins TRBV5-4 and TRBJ2-3; 7 bases agree with TRBD2. The germline V gene encodes CDR1 SGHNT and CDR2 YYREEE (reference sequence). The CDR3 sequence is 16 residues long. The ends lost 4 bases at V and 4 bases at J; junction bases unmatched: 12.

The chain couples TRBV28 to TRBJ1-5, with unresolved D. Germline lookup yields CDR1 MDHEN and CDR2 SYDVKM. The CDR3 runs to 16 residues. V was trimmed by 5 bases and J by 3 bases, leaving 17 bases between them. The CDR3: CASSLISDIHNQPQHF. CDR3 sequence (DNA): TGTGCCAGCAGTCTAATCTCTGACATTCACAATCAGCCCCAGCATTTT. The whole variable domain, filled in from reference TRBV28 and TRBJ1-5, reads DVKVTQSSRYLVKRTGEKVFLECVQDMDHENMFWYRQDPGLGLRLIYFSYDVKMKEKGDIPEGYSVSREKKERFSLILESASTNQTSMYLCASSLISDIHNQPQHFGDGTRLSIL.

DNA of the CDR3: TGTGCCAGCTTCGAGGGGGGGGCGCCCCGAGAGACCCAGTACTTC. Translation gives CASFEGGAPRETQYF. The chain couples TRBV7-9 to TRBJ2-5; D is possibly TRBD2 (7 bases). From germline, CDR1 is SEHNR and CDR2 FQNEAQ (reference sequence). V was cut by 8 bases and J by 4 bases, with 20 bases left in between. CDR3 length: 15 amino acids.

The chain recombines TRBV6-5 with TRBJ1-1, with D maybe TRBD1 (5 bases). The ends were cut back, 5 bases at V and 4 bases at J, with 14 bases in the middle. The CDR3 runs to 14 residues. CDR1 MNHEY and CDR2 SVGAGI come from the germline V gene. DNA of the CDR3: TGTGCCAGCAGTACAGGATTCAGTAGCACTGAAGCTTTCTTT. Translation gives CASSTGFSSTEAFF.

CDR3 sequence (DNA): TGTGCCAGCAGTCCCCCGACTAGCGGGCTGACAGATACGCAGTATTTT. Protein: CASSPPTSGLTDTQYF. This sequence joins TRBV28 and TRBJ2-3; 10 positions match TRBD2. J lost 3 bases, V lost 5 bases, and 8 bases had no gene match. Germline CDR1 MDHEN, CDR2 SYDVKM. This CDR3 comprises 16 residues.

The chain couples TRBV9 to TRBJ2-7; D not resolved. Germline V gene sequence: CDR1 SGDLS, CDR2 YYNGEE. The CDR3 sequence is 13 residues long. Trimming removed 2 bases from V and 3 bases from J, with 9 bases in between. CDR3 sequence: CASSVDSHYEQYF. The CDR3 DNA reads as TGTGCCAGCAGCGTCGACTCACACTACGAGCAGTACTTC.